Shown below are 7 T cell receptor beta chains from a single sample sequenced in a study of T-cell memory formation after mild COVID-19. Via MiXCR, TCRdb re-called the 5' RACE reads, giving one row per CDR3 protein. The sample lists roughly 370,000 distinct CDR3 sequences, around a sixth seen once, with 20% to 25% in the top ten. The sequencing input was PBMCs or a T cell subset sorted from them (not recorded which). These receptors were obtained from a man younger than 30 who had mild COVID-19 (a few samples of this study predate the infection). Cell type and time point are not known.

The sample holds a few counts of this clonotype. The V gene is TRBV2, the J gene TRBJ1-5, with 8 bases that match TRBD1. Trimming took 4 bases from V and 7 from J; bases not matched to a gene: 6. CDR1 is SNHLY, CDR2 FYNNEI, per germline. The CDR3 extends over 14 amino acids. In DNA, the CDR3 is TGTGCCAGCAGTGGTTCAGGGGGCTTACAGCCCCAGCATTTT. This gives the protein CASSGSGGLQPQHF.

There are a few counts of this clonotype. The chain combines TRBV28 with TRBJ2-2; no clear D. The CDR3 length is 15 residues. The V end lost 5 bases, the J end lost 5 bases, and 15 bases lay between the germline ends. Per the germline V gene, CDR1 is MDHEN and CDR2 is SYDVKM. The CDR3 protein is CASSPRPGGTGELFF. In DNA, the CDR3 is TGTGCCAGCAGTCCCCGACCAGGTGGGACCGGGGAGCTGTTTTTT.

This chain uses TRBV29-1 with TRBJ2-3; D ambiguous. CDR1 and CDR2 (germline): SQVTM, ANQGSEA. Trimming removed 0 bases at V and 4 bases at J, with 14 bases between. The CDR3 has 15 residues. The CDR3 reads CSVEDPQQVPDTQYF. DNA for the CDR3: TGCAGCGTTGAAGATCCACAGCAAGTACCAGATACGCAGTATTTT.

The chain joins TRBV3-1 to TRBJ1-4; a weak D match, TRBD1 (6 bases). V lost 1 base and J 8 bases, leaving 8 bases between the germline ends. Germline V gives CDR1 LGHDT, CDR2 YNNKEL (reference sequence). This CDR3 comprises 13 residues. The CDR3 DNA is TGTGCCAGCAGCCAAGGAGGACAGGAAAAACTGTTTTTT. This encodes CASSQGGQEKLFF. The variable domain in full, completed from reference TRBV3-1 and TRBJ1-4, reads DTAVSQTPKYLVTQMGNDKSIKCEQNLGHDTMYWYKQDSKKFLKIMFSYNNKELIINETVPNRFSPKSPDKAHLNLHINSLELGDSAVYFCASSQGGQEKLFFGSGTQLSVL.

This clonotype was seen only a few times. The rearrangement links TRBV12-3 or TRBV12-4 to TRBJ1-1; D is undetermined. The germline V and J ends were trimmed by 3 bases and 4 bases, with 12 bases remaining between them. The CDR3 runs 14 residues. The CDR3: CASSFWGMVTEAFF. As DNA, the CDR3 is TGTGCCAGCAGTTTCTGGGGAATGGTCACTGAAGCTTTCTTT.

The CDR3: CASSSASTGRLNYGYTF. CDR3 nucleotides: TGTGCCAGCAGTTCCGCATCTACAGGGAGGCTTAACTATGGCTACACCTTC. The rearrangement joins TRBV28 to TRBJ1-2; D is perhaps TRBD1 (6 bases). This CDR3 is 17 amino acids long. With 4 bases removed from V and 1 base from J, the gap between germline ends came to 19 bases. Germline V gene lookup returns CDR1 MDHEN and CDR2 SYDVKM.

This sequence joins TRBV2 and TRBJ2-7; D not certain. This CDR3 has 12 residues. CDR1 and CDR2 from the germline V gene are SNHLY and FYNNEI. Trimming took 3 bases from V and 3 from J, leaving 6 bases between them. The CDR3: CASSEGIYEQYF. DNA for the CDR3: TGTGCCAGCAGTGAGGGGATCTACGAGCAGTACTTC. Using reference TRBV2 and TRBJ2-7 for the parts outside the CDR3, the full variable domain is EPEVTQTPSHQVTQMGQEVILRCVPISNHLYFYWYRQILGQKVEFLVSFYNNEISEKSEIFDDQFSVERPDGSNFTLKIRSTKLEDSAMYFCASSEGIYEQYFGPGTRLTVT.